Presented here are 4 T cell receptor beta chains from one specimen sequenced in a study of metastatic and nonmetastatic thyroid tumors. Thyroid surgery had not been preceded by any treatment in any patient. TCRdb re-called the PCR reads through MiXCR. Here the sample spans approximately 50,000 clones, approximately 22% being singletons. The sample comprised blood. These TCRs come from a female donor with papillary thyroid cancer or a benign thyroid nodule (not recorded which). Some clones in this sample may be carry-over from other donors' samples.

In its sample, this clone was seen a few times. A read error is possible here, since a much larger clone lies one base away. V usage is TRBV9 and J usage is TRBJ2-6, with 8 nucleotides matching TRBD2. The CDR3 is 17 residues long. The germline gives CDR1 SGDLS, CDR2 YYNGEE. The CDR3 bases are TGTGCCAGCAGCGTAAGGAGCGGGAGCTCTGGGGACAACGTCCTGACTTTC. Translating it yields CASSVRSGSSGDNVLTF.

In regard to this clone: This could be a read error, since a much larger clone is one nucleotide away. This chain joins TRBV28 and TRBJ1-4; a weak D match, TRBD1 (5 bases). CDR1 MDHEN and CDR2 SYDVKM come from the germline V gene. V was shortened by 10 bases and J by 3 bases, with 15 bases between the two germline ends. The CDR3 length is 14 residues. The DNA for the CDR3 is TGTGCCACCGGGACTTACCATTCTAATGAAAAACTGTTTTTT. Translated: CATGTYHSNEKLFF.

This clone was counted many times. The chain recombines TRBV5-1 with TRBJ2-7; D ambiguous. Germline CDR1 is SGHRS and CDR2 is YFSETQ. V was clipped by 0 bases and J by 5 bases, with 9 bases between them. The CDR3 is 13 amino acids. The CDR3 region has the DNA TGCGCCAGCAGCTTGGCCATGCAGGACGAGCAGTACTTC. It encodes CASSLAMQDEQYF.

The chain employs TRBV18 and TRBJ2-7; D ambiguous. Trimming took 3 bases from V and 0 from J, leaving 6 bases between them. Per the germline V gene, CDR1 is KGHSH and CDR2 is LQKENI. This CDR3 contains 13 residues. CDR3 protein: CASSPTCSYEQYF. In DNA form, the CDR3 reads TGTGCCAGCTCACCTACATGCTCCTACGAGCAGTACTTC.